Below, one TCR beta chain is given with its context. This specimen includes other DNA sequences encoding the same CDR3. Clones were read by immunoSEQ multiplex PCR, and TCRdb kept only the in-frame ones, dropping some. The sample holds tens of thousands of clones; 82% are singletons and the top ten take about 2.1%. This sample is part of a study of glioma-infiltrating T cells after dendritic cell vaccination. Study background: Patients had newly diagnosed or recurrent glioblastoma and received dendritic cell vaccines.

Germline V gene data show CDR1 as LNHNV and CDR2 as YYDKDF (reference sequence). The CDR3 spans 17 residues. The junction had 10 bases not matched to a gene; V was cut back by 1 base and J by 10 bases. The clonotype originates from a human donor with glioblastoma. The sample here was blood, taken before dendritic cell vaccination. The chain carries TRBV15 and TRBJ2-1; 13 positions agree with TRBD2. CDR3 amino acids: CATSRVATSGRAAEQFF. The CDR3 nucleotides read TGTGCCACCAGCAGAGTTGCCACTAGCGGGAGGGCCGCGGAGCAGTTCTTC.